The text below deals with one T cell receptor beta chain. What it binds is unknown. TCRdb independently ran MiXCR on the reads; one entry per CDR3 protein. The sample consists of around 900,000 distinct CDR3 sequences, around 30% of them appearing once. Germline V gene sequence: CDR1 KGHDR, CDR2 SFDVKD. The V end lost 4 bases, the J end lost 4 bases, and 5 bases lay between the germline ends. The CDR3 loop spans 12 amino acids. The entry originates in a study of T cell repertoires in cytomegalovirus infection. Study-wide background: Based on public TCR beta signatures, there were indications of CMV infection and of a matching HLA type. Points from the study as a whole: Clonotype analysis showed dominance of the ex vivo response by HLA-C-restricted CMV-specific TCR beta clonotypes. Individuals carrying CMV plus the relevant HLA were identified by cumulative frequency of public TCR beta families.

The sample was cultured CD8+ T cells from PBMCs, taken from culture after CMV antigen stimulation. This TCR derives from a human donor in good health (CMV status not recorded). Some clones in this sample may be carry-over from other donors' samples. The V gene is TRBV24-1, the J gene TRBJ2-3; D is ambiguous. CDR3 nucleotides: TGTGCCACCAGTGACCCTGCAGATACGCAGTATTTT. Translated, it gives CATSDPADTQYF.